This TCR beta chain was obtained from a study of OX40 agonist ivuxolimab in advanced cancers. Note on this clone: The antigen remains undetermined.

This CDR3 region has 16 residues. TCRdb's table, derived via immunoSEQ multiplex PCR, lists solely in-frame clones and lacks some. Among 85,000 to 130,000 clones listed, approximately 90% were seen once. Study results and caveats: Low clonal expansion, among the lowest seen, marked partial responders at 0.1-3.0 mg/kg.

The sample in question was CD4+ or CD8+ T cells sorted from blood, obtained in a trial of the OX40 agonist ivuxolimab. This chain links TRBV21-1 with TRBJ1-5; the DNA was not compared with TRBD1, the D call given in the table. TRBV21-1 is a pseudogene locus. The sequence was obtained from an adult with an advanced solid tumor such as melanoma, head and neck, liver or kidney cancer. In DNA form, the CDR3 reads TGTGCCAGCGCCCCCGGACAGATCTATAGCAATCAGCCCCAGCATTTT. Its translation is CASAPGQIYSNQPQHF.